The rows below give T cell receptor beta chains drawn from one sample of a study of cytomegalovirus exposure and HLA in healthy donors. Produced via immunoSEQ multiplex PCR; TCRdb's table is partial and in-frame only. This repertoire shows just over 200,000 clones, almost 70% found once; its top ten account for about 3%. Sequenced input: PBMCs. All receptors come from a man in his forties or fifties in good health and CMV-seropositive. Each CDR3 is given with its conserved first and last residue. D genes are given only for firm matches. Clone size is not always given. Where it is, it says once, few, many or a class for expanded clones.

V: TRBV19
J: TRBJ1-2
size: NA
D: NA
DNA: TGTGCCAGTAGTTCCGGAGAGGCGGGAGCTGAAGGCTACACCTTC
CDR3: CASSSGEAGAEGYTF

V: TRBV7-9
J: TRBJ2-7
size: NA
D: NA
DNA: TGTGCCAGCAGCCCGCGCCTCCACGAGCAGTACTTC
CDR3: CASSPRLHEQYF

V: TRBV7-9
J: TRBJ1-1
size: few
D: NA
DNA: TGTGCCAGCAGCTTATTACAGGACACTGAAGCTTTCTTT
CDR3: CASSLLQDTEAFF

V: TRBV27
J: TRBJ1-1
size: NA
D: NA
DNA: TGTGCCAGCAGTTCCGCGGGGGGGGGCACTGAAGCTTTCTTT
CDR3: CASSSAGGGTEAFF

V: TRBV7-7
J: TRBJ1-1
size: NA
D: NA
DNA: TGTGCCAGCAGCCCCAACCCGGGAACTGAAGCTTTCTTT
CDR3: CASSPNPGTEAFF

V: TRBV6-5
J: TRBJ2-1
size: once
D: NA
DNA: TGTGCCAGCAGTTACCCAAACAATGAGCAGTTCTTC
CDR3: CASSYPNNEQFF

V: TRBV19
J: TRBJ2-6
size: NA
D: NA
DNA: TGTGCCAGTAGTATAGAGGGCCCTGGGGCCAACGTCCTGACTTTC
CDR3: CASSIEGPGANVLTF

V: TRBV7-2
J: TRBJ2-3
size: NA
D: TRBD2
DNA: TGTGCCAGCAGCTCCTCTAGCGGGGGACCAAATACGCAGTATTTT
CDR3: CASSSSSGGPNTQYF

V: TRBV5-1
J: TRBJ1-4
size: NA
D: NA
DNA: TGCGCCAGCAGAAGCGGGGACAATAATGAAAAACTGTTTTTT
CDR3: CASRSGDNNEKLFF

V: TRBV6-5
J: TRBJ1-2
size: NA
D: NA
DNA: TGTGCCAGCAGTTACTCGGCAGGGGTCGGCTATGGCTACACCTTC
CDR3: CASSYSAGVGYGYTF

V: TRBV5-1
J: TRBJ2-1
size: NA
D: NA
DNA: TGCGCCAGCAGCATCGGCGACGGGGGCTCCTACAATGAGCAGTTCTTC
CDR3: CASSIGDGGSYNEQFF

V: TRBV12-5
J: TRBJ1-5
size: NA
D: NA
DNA: TGTGCTAGTGGTTCTCAAACAGGGTATCAGCCCCAGCATTTT
CDR3: CASGSQTGYQPQHF

V: TRBV11-3
J: TRBJ2-5
size: few
D: TRBD2
DNA: TGTGCCAGCAGCTCTGGACTAGCGGGGGGTGAGGAGACCCAGTACTTC
CDR3: CASSSGLAGGEETQYF

V: TRBV6-1
J: TRBJ2-3
size: NA
D: TRBD1
DNA: TGTGCCAGCCGGAGACAGGGTCTCGGGTATTTT
CDR3: CASRRQGLGYF

V: TRBV5-4
J: TRBJ1-2
size: NA
D: NA
DNA: TGTGCCAGCAGCTTGGACAGCTCTGCCGCTCCCAACTATGGCTACACCTTC
CDR3: CASSLDSSAAPNYGYTF

V: TRBV27
J: TRBJ1-1
size: NA
D: NA
DNA: TGTGCCACCCATAGCCTGGGAGAGTTT
CDR3: CATHSLGEF

V: TRBV28
J: TRBJ2-7
size: NA
D: NA
DNA: TGTGCCAGTATCCCAGGTCCGGGTGGAGGGTACGAGCAGTACTTC
CDR3: CASIPGPGGGYEQYF

V: TRBV2
J: TRBJ2-7
size: NA
D: TRBD1
DNA: TGTGCCAGCAGTGACGGGACAGGGGGCACGGGCGAGCAGTACTTC
CDR3: CASSDGTGGTGEQYF

V: TRBV6-4
J: TRBJ2-1
size: once
D: TRBD1
DNA: TGTGCCAGCAGTACCGGACAGGGGGCGAACTACAATGAGCAGTTCTTC
CDR3: CASSTGQGANYNEQFF

V: TRBV5-4
J: TRBJ1-6
size: NA
D: NA
DNA: TGTGCCAGCAGCTTATTGACAGACAACTCACCCCTCCACTTT
CDR3: CASSLLTDNSPLHF

V: TRBV5-4
J: TRBJ1-2
size: NA
D: TRBD1
DNA: TGTGCCAGCAGCCTGGACAGGGTGAGTGGCTACACCTTC
CDR3: CASSLDRVSGYTF

V: TRBV2
J: TRBJ2-7
size: NA
D: NA
DNA: TGTGCCAGCAGTGTTGGGCAGAGCCACTACGAGCAGTACTTC
CDR3: CASSVGQSHYEQYF

V: TRBV28
J: TRBJ2-3
size: few
D: NA
DNA: TGTGCCAGCGGAGACCCCACAGATACGCAGTATTTT
CDR3: CASGDPTDTQYF